Described below is a single TCR beta chain sequence and its context. This sample was included in a study of blood T cell repertoires in COVID-19. Per the study methods: Nucleated cell number was recorded as an estimate derived from reference gene primer amplification. The assay was immunoSEQ multiplex PCR, and TCRdb's table has in-frame clones only and misses some. Clone size and the V and J calls come from that table; the DNA yielded D and trimming. The sample lists roughly 160,000 clones; approximately 80% were seen once. Trimming shortened V by 3 bases and J by 6 bases, and 14 bases separated the two germline ends. Germline V gene sequence: CDR1 GTSNPN, CDR2 SVGIG (reference sequence). This CDR3 comprises 13 residues. All recovered Cohort 3 donors got two negative PCRs, got clearance, or saw symptom resolution.

This chain links TRBV30 with TRBJ1-2; tentative D call: TRBD1 (6 bases). This TCR was sampled from a man aged 45-65 years who had recovered from COVID-19. Sequencing was performed on PBMCs or T cells enriched from blood (not recorded which). CDR3 in amino acids: CAWSARQDDGYTF. DNA of the CDR3: TGTGCCTGGAGCGCCCGACAGGATGATGGCTACACCTTC.